This T cell receptor (beta chain) was obtained from a study of CD8 T cells in ankylosing spondylitis. Study-wide results and caveats: Fewer than 10 highly homologous variants made up a TCR beta motif that seemed to typify ankylosing spondylitis blood. Previously reported in reactive arthritis synovial fluid and blood were some of the motif variants.

TCRdb re-derived calls from the 5' RACE reads in MiXCR, one entry per CDR3 protein. Altogether about 120,000 distinct CDR3 sequences are present, roughly an eighth being singletons, with the ten largest covering just under 3%. This clonotype has more than one count but fewer than ten. Its antigen is still unknown. The sequence was obtained from a female donor with ankylosing spondylitis or in good health (not recorded which). The material sequenced was blood, either unsorted or a sorted T cell fraction (not recorded which).

This CDR3 reads CASSLDLRPWNEQFF. The CDR3 bases are TGTGCCAGCAGCTTAGACCTGAGACCTTGGAATGAGCAGTTCTTC. This sequence joins TRBV7-3 and TRBJ2-1; D is uncertain. CDR3 length: 15 amino acids. The ends were cut back, 2 bases at V and 7 bases at J, with 15 bases in the middle. The germline V gene has CDR1 SGHTA and CDR2 FQGTGA. Looking up the rest from reference TRBV7-3 and TRBJ2-1 gives the full variable domain: GAGVSQTPSNKVTEKGKYVELRCDPISGHTALYWYRQSLGQGPEFLIYFQGTGAADDSGLPNDRFFAVRPEGSVSTLKIQRTERGDSAVYLCASSLDLRPWNEQFFGPGTRLTVL.